These 6 T cell receptor beta chains originate from one sample sequenced in a study of cytomegalovirus exposure and HLA in healthy donors. The PCR used 60 Vbeta and 13 Jbeta primers. Data came from immunoSEQ multiplex PCR; TCRdb stores just in-frame clones and leaves some out. The profile shows about 190,000 clones, about 77% of them singletons. Specimen: PBMCs. Receptors originate from a woman in her twenties or thirties in good health and CMV-seropositive.

V usage is TRBV7-2 and J usage is TRBJ2-3; D is possibly TRBD2 (6 bases). Germline lookup yields CDR1 SGHTA and CDR2 FQGNSA. Trimming removed 5 bases at V and 2 bases at J, with 14 bases between. The CDR3 sequence is 15 residues long. Here the CDR3 DNA reads TGTGCCAGCAGCCTCTCGGGACTCAACACAGATACGCAGTATTTT. This encodes CASSLSGLNTDTQYF.

The chain couples TRBV28 to TRBJ2-1; 9 bases map to TRBD2. Germline V gives CDR1 MDHEN, CDR2 SYDVKM. The CDR3 loop spans 15 amino acids. J was trimmed by 0 bases and V by 4 bases; bases with no gene match: 1. CDR3 in DNA: TGTGCCAGCAGTTCAGCGGGGGGCTCCTACAATGAGCAGTTCTTC. This sequence encodes CASSSAGGSYNEQFF.

The V gene is TRBV6-6, the J gene TRBJ2-7; D is unclear. V shed 9 bases and J shed 5 bases, with 11 bases lying between them. CDR3 size: 11 residues. Germline assignment: CDR1 MNHNY and CDR2 SVGAGI (reference sequence). The DNA of the CDR3 is TGTGCCAGTAAAGTTACGGACGAGCAGTACTTC. Residues: CASKVTDEQYF.

The V call is TRBV11-2, the J call TRBJ1-2, with 8 bases matching TRBD1. Trimming at V came to 4 bases and at J to 3 bases, leaving 4 bases not matched to a gene. From germline, CDR1 is SGHAT and CDR2 FQNNGV. This CDR3 spans 14 amino acids. The CDR3 sequence is CASSSTGVHYGYTF. The CDR3, as DNA: TGTGCCAGCAGCTCGACAGGGGTCCACTATGGCTACACCTTC.

This chain links TRBV4-3 with TRBJ2-5; TRBD1 might be the D (6 bases). CDR1 is LGHNA and CDR2 is YSLEER in the germline V gene. This CDR3 is built from 12 residues. V was pared by 1 base and J by 10 bases, with 10 bases between. CDR3 sequence: CASSQAQGVQYF. The CDR3 DNA is TGCGCCAGCAGCCAAGCACAGGGTGTCCAGTACTTC.

This rearrangement joins TRBV7-8 to TRBJ1-2; D remains ambiguous. This CDR3 has 14 residues. In germline, CDR1 is SGHVS, CDR2 FQNEAQ. Trimming stripped 5 bases from V and 5 bases from J, with 15 bases between. This CDR3 is CASSPESPGYGYTF. CDR3 sequence (DNA): TGTGCCAGCAGCCCGGAGAGCCCGGGGTATGGCTACACCTTC.